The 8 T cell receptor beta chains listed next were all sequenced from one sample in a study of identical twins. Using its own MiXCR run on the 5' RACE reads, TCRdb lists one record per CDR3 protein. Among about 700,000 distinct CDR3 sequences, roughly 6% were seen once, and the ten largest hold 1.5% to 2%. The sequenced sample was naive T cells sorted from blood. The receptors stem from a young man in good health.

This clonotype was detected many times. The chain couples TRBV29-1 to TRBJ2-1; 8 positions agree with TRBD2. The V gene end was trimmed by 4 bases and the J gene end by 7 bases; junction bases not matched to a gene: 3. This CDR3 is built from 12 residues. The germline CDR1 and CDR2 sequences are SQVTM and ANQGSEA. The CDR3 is CSVVSGGNEQFF. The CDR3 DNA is TGCAGCGTTGTTTCGGGGGGGAATGAGCAGTTCTTC.

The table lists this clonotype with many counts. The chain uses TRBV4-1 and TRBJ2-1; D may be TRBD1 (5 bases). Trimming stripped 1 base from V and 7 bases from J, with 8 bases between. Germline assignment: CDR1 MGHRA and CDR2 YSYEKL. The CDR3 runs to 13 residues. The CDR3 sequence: CASSQAQGNEQFF. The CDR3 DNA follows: TGCGCCAGCAGCCAAGCGCAGGGAAATGAGCAGTTCTTC.

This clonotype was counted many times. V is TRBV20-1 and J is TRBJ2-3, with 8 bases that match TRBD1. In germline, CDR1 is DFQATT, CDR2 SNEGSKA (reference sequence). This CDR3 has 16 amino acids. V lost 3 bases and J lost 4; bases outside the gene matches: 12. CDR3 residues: CSARAAGGIFADTQYF. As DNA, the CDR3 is TGCAGTGCTAGGGCCGCAGGGGGCATTTTCGCAGATACGCAGTATTTT.

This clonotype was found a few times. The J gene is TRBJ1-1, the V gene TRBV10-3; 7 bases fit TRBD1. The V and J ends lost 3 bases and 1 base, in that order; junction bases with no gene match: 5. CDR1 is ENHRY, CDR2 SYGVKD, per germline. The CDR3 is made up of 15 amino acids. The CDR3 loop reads CAISDSKGANTEAFF. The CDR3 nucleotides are TGTGCCATCAGTGATTCGAAGGGGGCGAACACTGAAGCTTTCTTT.

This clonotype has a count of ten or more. CDR3 in DNA: TGCAGTGCTAGAGGTGTTGAGGAGACCCAGTACTTC. Protein sequence: CSARGVEETQYF. The V call is TRBV20-1, the J call TRBJ2-5; no clear D. Germline V gives CDR1 DFQATT, CDR2 SNEGSKA (reference sequence). CDR3 length equals 12 residues. The V end was cut by 1 base, the J end by 5 bases, with 8 bases between.

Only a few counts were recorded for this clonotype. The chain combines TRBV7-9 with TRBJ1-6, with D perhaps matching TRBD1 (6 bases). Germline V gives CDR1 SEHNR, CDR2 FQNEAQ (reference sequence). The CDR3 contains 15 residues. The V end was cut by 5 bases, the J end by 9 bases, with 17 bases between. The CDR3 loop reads CASSMDSPYGSPLHF. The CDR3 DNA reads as TGTGCCAGCAGCATGGACAGCCCTTACGGTTCACCCCTCCACTTT.

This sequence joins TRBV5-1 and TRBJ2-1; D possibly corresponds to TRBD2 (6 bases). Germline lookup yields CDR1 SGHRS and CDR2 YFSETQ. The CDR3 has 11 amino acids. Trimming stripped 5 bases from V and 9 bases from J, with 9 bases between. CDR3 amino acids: CASRASVEQFF. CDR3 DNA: TGCGCCAGCAGGGCTAGCGTTGAGCAGTTCTTC.

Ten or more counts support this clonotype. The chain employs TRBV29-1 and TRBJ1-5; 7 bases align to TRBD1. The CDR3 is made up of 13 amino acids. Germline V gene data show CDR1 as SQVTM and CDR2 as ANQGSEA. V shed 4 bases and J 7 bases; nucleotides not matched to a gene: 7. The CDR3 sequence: CSVGQGQTQPQHF. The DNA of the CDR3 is TGCAGCGTTGGACAGGGCCAAACCCAGCCCCAGCATTTT.